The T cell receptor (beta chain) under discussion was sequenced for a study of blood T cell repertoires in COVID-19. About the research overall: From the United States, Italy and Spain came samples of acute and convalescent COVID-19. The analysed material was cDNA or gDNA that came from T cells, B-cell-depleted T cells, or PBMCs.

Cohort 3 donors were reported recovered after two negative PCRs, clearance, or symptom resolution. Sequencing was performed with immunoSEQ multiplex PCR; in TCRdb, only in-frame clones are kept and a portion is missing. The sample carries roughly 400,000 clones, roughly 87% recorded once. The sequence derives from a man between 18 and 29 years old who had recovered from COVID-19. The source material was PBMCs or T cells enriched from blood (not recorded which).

The CDR3 coding sequence is TGTGCCAGCAGCCAGGAATTAGCGGGAGGGCCTACAGATACGCAGTATTTT. This sequence encodes CASSQELAGGPTDTQYF. This sequence joins TRBV4-2 and TRBJ2-3, with 11 positions matching TRBD2. CDR3 size: 17 residues. Germline V CDR1 and CDR2: LGHNA, YNFKEQ. The V segment lost 3 bases and the J segment 3 bases; nucleotides outside the gene matches: 8.